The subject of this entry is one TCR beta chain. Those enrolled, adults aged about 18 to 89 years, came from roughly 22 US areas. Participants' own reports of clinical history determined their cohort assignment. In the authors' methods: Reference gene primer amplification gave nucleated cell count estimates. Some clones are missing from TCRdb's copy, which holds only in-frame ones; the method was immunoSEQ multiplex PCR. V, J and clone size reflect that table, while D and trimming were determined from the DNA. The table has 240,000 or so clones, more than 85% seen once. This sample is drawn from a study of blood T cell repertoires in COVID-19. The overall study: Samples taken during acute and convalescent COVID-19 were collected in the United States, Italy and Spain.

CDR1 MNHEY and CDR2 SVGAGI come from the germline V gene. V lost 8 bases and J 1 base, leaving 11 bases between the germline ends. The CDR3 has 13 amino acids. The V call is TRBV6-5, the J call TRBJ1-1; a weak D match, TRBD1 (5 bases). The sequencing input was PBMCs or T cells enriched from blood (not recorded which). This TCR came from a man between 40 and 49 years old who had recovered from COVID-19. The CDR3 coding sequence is TGTGCCAGCGGTCAGGGTACGAACACTGAAGCTTTCTTT. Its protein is CASGQGTNTEAFF.